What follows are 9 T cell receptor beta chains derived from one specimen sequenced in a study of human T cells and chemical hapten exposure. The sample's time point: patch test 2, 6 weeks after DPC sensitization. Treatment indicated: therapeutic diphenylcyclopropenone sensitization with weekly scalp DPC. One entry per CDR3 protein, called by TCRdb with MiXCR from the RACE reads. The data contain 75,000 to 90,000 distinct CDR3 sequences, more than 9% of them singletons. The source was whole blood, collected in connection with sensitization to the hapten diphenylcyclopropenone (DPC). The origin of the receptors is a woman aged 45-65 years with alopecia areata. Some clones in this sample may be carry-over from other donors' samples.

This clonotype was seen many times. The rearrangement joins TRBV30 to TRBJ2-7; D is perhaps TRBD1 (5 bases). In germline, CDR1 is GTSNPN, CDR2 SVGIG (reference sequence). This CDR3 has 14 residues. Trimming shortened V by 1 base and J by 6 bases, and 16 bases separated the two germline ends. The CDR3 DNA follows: TGTGCCTGGAGTGGATTAGCAGGGTCAGGCGAGCAGTACTTC. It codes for CAWSGLAGSGEQYF.

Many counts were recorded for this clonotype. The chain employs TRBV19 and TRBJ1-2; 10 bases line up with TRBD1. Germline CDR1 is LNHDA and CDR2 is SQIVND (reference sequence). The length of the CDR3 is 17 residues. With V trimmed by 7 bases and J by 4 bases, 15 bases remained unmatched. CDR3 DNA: TGTGCCAGTACCCTCAGTCTCGGGACAGGGGTCTCCTATGGCTACACCTTC. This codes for CASTLSLGTGVSYGYTF. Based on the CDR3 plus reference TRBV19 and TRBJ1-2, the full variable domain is DGGITQSPKYLFRKEGQNVTLSCEQNLNHDAMYWYRQDPGQGLRLIYYSQIVNDFQKGDIAEGYSVSREKKESFPLTVTSAQKNPTAFYLCASTLSLGTGVSYGYTFGSGTRLTVV.

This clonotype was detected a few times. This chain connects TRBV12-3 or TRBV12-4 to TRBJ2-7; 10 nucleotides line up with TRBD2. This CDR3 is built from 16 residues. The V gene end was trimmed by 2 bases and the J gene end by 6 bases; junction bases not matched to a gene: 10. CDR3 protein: CASSLSLAGVRGEQYF. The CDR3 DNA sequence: TGTGCCAGCAGTTTATCCCTAGCGGGAGTACGAGGCGAGCAGTACTTC.

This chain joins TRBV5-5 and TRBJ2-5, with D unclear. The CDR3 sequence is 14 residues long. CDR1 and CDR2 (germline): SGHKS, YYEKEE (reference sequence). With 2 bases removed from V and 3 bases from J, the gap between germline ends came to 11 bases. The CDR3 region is CASSFVTEKETQYF. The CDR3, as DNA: TGTGCCAGCAGCTTCGTTACAGAAAAAGAGACCCAGTACTTC.

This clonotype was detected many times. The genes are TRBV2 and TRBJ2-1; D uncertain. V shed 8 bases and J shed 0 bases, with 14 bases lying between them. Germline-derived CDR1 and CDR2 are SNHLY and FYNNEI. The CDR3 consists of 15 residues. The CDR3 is CASALDQSSYNEQFF. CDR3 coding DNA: TGTGCCAGCGCCCTGGACCAGAGCTCCTACAATGAGCAGTTCTTC.

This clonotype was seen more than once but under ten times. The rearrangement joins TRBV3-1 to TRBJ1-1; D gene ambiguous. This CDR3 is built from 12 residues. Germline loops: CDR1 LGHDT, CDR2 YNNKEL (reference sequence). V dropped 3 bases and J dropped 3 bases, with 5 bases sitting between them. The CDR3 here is CASSQAYTEAFF. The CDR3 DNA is TGTGCCAGCAGCCAGGCCTACACTGAAGCTTTCTTT.

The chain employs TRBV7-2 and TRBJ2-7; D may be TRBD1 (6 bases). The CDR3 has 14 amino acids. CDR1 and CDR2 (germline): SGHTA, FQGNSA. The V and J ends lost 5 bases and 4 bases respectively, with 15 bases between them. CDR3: CASSPQGLKYEQYF. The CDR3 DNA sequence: TGTGCCAGCAGCCCACAGGGTTTAAAGTACGAGCAGTACTTC.

CDR3 DNA: TGTGCCAGTAGTGGACTAGCGAACGCCGAGCAGTACTTC. Its protein is CASSGLANAEQYF. V is TRBV19 and J is TRBJ2-7; 9 bases map to TRBD2. Germline values: CDR1 LNHDA, CDR2 SQIVND (reference sequence). With 5 bases clipped from V and 6 bases from J, the junction kept 5 bases outside the gene matches. There are 13 residues in the CDR3.

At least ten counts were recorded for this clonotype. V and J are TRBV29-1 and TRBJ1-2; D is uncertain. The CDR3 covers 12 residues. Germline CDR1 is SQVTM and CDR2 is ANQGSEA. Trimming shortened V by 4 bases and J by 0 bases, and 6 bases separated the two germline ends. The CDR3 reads CSVARANYGYTF. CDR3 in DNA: TGCAGCGTTGCTAGGGCTAACTATGGCTACACCTTC. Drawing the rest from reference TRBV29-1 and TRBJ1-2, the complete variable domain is SAVISQKPSRDICQRGTSLTIQCQVDSQVTMMFWYRQQPGQSLTLIATANQGSEATYESGFVIDKFPISRPNLTFSTLTVSNMSPEDSSIYLCSVARANYGYTFGSGTRLTVV.